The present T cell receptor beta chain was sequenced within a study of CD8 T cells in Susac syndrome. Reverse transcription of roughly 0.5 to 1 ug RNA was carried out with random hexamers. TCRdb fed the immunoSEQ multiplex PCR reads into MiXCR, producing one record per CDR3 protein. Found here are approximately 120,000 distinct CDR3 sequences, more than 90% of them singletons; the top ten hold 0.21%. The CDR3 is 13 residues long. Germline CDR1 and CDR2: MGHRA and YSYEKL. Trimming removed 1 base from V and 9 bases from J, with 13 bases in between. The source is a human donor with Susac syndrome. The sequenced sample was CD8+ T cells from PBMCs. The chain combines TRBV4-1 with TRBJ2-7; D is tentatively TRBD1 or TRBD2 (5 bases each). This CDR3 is CASSQGSGASQYF. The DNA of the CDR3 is TGCGCCAGCAGCCAAGGGTCCGGGGCGTCGCAGTACTTC.